This note documents a single T cell receptor (beta chain) sequence. Its antigen is as yet unknown. Germline and junction disagree at one end, which may indicate a read error. The CDR3 length is 15 residues. CDR1 and CDR2 from the germline V gene are GTSNPN and SVGIG (reference sequence). TCRdb redid the calling of the RT-PCR reads with MiXCR, one entry per CDR3 protein. Of around 580,000 distinct CDR3 sequences listed, 13% to 15% were seen once; the top ten hold more than 9.5%. The data stem from a study of response to subunit inactivated influenza vaccine. Broader study findings: Every seasonal influenza vaccination brings in few new T cells, the authors suggested.

This clonotype originated in a man in his fifties who received an inactivated influenza vaccine. V is TRBV30 and J is TRBJ2-3, with TRBD2 identical over 7 bases. The sample was PBMCs from blood, taken 11 to 12 days after vaccination. In nucleotides, the CDR3 is TGTGCCTGGGGTGTTAAGGCGGGAGCCACAGATACGCAGTATTTT. Amino acid sequence: CAWGVKAGATDTQYF.